The entry that follows covers one TCR beta chain sequence. The antigen remains undetermined. Template switching supplied a universal primer site; unique molecular identifiers were carried on the cDNA. Each CDR3 protein is one row after TCRdb ran MiXCR on the 5' RACE reads. The sample consists of 550,000 to 800,000 distinct CDR3 sequences, around 7.4% of them appearing once. The data were taken from a study of identical twins. General study results and limits: Memory repertoires showed no such pattern, whereas abundant cord blood beta clonotypes carried fewer insertions. Surplus twin overlap in beta out-of-frame sequences was less pronounced.

CDR3 size: 14 residues. The germline gives CDR1 LGHNT, CDR2 FRNRAP. Trimming took 3 bases from V and 3 from J, leaving 9 bases between them. The data also belong to a second study, concerning yellow fever vaccine responses in identical twins.

The specimen sequenced was PBMCs. This sequence originates from a young woman in good health. This chain connects TRBV12-5 to TRBJ1-5, with D tentatively TRBD1 (6 bases). The CDR3 spells CASGFAGDNQPQHF. The CDR3 DNA reads TGTGCTAGTGGTTTCGCAGGGGACAATCAGCCCCAGCATTTT.